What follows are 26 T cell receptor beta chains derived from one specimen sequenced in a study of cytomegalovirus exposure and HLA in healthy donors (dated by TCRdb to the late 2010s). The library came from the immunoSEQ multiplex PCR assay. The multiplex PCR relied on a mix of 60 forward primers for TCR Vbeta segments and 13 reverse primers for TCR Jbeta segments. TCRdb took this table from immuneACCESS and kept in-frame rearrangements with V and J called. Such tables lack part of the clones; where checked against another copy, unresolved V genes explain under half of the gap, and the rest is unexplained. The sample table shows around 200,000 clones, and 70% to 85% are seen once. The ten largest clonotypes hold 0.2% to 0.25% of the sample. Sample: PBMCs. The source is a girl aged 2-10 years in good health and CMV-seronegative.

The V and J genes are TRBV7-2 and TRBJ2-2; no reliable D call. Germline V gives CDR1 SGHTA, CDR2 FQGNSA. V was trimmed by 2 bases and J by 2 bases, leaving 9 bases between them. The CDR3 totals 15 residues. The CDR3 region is CASSLRPFNTGELFF. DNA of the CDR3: TGTGCCAGCAGCTTACGTCCTTTCAACACCGGGGAGCTGTTTTTT. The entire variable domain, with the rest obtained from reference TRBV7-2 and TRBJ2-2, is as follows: GAGVSQSPSNKVTEKGKDVELRCDPISGHTALYWYRQSLGQGLEFLIYFQGNSAPDKSGLPSDRFSAERTGGSVSTLTIQRTQQEDSAVYLCASSLRPFNTGELFFGEGSRLTVL.

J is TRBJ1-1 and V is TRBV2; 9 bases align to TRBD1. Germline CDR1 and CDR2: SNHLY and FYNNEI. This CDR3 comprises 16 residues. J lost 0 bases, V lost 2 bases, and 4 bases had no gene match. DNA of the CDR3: TGTGCCAGCAGTGAACCAAGGGACAGGGTGAACACTGAAGCTTTCTTT. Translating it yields CASSEPRDRVNTEAFF.

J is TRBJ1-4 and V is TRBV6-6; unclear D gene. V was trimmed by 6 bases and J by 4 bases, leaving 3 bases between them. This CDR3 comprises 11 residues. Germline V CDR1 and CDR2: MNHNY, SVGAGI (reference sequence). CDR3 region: CASRLNEKLFF. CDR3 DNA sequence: TGTGCCAGCAGACTTAATGAAAAACTGTTTTTT.

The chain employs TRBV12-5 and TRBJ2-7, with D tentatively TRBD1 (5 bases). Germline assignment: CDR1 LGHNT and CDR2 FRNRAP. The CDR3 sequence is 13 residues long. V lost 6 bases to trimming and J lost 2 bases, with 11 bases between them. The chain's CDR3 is CASGTGSPYEQYF. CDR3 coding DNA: TGTGCTAGTGGCACAGGTTCACCCTACGAGCAGTACTTC.

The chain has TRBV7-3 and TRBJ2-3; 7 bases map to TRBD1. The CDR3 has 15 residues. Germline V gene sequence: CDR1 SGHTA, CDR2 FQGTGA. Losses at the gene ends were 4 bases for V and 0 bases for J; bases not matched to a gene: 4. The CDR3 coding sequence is TGTGCCAGCAGCTCGACAGGGCGGAGCACAGATACGCAGTATTTT. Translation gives CASSSTGRSTDTQYF.

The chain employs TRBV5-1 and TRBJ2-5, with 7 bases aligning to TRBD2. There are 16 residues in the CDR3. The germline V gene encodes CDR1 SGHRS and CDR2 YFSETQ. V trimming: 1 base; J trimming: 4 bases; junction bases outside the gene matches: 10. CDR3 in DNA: TGCGCCAGCAGCTTGCCTAGCGGAGTACCCACAGAGACCCAGTACTTC. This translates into CASSLPSGVPTETQYF.

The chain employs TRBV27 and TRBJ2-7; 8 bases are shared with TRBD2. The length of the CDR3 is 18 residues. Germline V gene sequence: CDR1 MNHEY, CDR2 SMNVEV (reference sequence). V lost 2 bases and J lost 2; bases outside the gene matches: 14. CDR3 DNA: TGTGCCAGCAGTTTAGGCCCCCCGGTGGGCGGGGGGACCTACGAGCAGTACTTC. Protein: CASSLGPPVGGGTYEQYF.

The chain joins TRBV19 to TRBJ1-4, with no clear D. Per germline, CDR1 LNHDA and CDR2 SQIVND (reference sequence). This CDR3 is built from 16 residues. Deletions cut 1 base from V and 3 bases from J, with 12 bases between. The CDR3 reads CASSIGDIRPNEKLFF. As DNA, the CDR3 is TGTGCCAGTAGTATAGGAGACATTCGGCCTAATGAAAAACTGTTTTTT.

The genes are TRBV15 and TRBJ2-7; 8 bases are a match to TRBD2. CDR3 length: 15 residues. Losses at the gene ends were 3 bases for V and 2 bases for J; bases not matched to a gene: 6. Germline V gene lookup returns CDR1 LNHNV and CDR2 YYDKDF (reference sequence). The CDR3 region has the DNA TGTGCCACCAGCAGGAGCGGGAGCTTTCCCTACGAGCAGTACTTC. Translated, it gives CATSRSGSFPYEQYF.

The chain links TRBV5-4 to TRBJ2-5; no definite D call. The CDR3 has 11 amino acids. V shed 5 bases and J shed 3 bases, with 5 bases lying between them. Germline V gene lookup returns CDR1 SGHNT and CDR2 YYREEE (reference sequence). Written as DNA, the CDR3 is TGTGCCAGCAGACGGGAAGAGACCCAGTACTTC. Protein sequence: CASRREETQYF.

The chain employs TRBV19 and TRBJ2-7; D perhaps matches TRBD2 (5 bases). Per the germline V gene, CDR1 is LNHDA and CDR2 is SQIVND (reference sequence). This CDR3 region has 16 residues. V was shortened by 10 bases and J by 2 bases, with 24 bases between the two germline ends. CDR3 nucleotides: TGTGCCACCCCACACGGCAAAGCGGCCCGTACCTACGAGCAGTACTTC. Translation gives CATPHGKAARTYEQYF.

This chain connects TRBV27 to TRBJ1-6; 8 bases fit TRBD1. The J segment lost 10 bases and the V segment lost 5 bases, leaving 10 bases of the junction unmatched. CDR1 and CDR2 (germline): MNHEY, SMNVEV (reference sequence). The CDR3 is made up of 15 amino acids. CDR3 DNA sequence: TGTGCCAGCAGTCCCCTAGGACAGGGATTATCACCCCTCCACTTT. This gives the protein CASSPLGQGLSPLHF.

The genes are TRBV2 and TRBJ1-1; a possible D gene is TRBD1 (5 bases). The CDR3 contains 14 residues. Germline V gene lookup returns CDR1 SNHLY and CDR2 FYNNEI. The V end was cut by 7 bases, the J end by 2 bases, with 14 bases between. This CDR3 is CASTTLDRNTEAFF. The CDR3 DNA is TGTGCCAGCACCACCCTCGACAGAAACACTGAAGCTTTCTTT.

CDR3 bases: TGTGCCAGCAGTGACAGCATGAACACTGAAGCTTTCTTT. Protein product: CASSDSMNTEAFF. The chain uses TRBV27 and TRBJ1-1; weak D call: TRBD1 (5 bases). The V gene's germline CDR1 is MNHEY and CDR2 SMNVEV (reference sequence). The germline V and J ends were trimmed by 5 bases and 0 bases, with 7 bases remaining between them. The CDR3 covers 13 residues.

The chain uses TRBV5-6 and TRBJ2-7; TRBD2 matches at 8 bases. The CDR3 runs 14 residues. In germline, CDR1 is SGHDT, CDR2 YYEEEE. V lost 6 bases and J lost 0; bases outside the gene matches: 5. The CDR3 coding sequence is TGTGCCAGCACCGGGGGGGGAGGCTCCTACGAGCAGTACTTC. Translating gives CASTGGGGSYEQYF.

CDR3 sequence reads: CATSPRRGYEQYF. CDR3 sequence (DNA): TGTGCCACCAGCCCAAGAAGGGGTTACGAGCAGTACTTC. The chain has TRBV15 and TRBJ2-7, with D possibly TRBD1 on 5 matching bases. The CDR3 runs to 13 residues. The germline V and J ends were trimmed by 5 bases and 4 bases, with 12 bases remaining between them. CDR1 is LNHNV and CDR2 is YYDKDF in the germline V gene (reference sequence).

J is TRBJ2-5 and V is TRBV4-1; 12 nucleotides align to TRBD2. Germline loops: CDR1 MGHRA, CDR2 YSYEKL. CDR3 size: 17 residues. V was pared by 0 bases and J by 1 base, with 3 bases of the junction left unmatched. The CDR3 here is CASSQDGTSGFQETQYF. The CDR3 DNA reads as TGCGCCAGCAGCCAAGACGGGACTAGCGGGTTCCAAGAGACCCAGTACTTC.

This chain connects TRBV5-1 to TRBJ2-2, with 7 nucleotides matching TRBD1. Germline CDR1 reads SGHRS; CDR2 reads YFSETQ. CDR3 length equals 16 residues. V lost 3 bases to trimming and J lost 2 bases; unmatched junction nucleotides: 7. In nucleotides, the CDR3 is TGCGCCAGCAGCTGGGAACAGGGGCAAAACACCGGGGAGCTGTTTTTT. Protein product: CASSWEQGQNTGELFF.

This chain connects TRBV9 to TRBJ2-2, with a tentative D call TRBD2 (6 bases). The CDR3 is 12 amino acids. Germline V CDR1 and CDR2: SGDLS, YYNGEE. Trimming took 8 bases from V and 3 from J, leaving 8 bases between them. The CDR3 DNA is TGTGCCAGTAGGAGGGACACCGGGGAGCTGTTTTTT. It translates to CASRRDTGELFF.

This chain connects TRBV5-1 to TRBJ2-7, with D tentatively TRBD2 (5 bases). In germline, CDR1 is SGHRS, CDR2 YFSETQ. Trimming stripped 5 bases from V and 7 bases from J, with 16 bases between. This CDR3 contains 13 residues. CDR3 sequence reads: CASRRNAREEQYF. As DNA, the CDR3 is TGCGCCAGCAGAAGGAACGCAAGGGAGGAGCAGTACTTC.

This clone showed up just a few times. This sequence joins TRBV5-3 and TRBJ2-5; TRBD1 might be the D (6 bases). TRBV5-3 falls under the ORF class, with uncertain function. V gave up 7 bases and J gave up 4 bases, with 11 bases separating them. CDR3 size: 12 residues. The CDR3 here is CARLQGPETQYF. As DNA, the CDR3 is TGTGCCAGATTACAGGGCCCAGAGACCCAGTACTTC.

The CDR3 DNA sequence: TGCGCCAGCAGCTCGACTAGCGGGGGGGCGTTGAACAATGAGCAGTTCTTC. It yields the protein CASSSTSGGALNNEQFF. The chain recombines TRBV4-1 with TRBJ2-1, with TRBD2 identical over 14 bases. Germline CDR1 reads MGHRA; CDR2 reads YSYEKL. CDR3 length equals 17 residues. Trimming took 5 bases from V and 5 from J; bases not matched to a gene: 8.

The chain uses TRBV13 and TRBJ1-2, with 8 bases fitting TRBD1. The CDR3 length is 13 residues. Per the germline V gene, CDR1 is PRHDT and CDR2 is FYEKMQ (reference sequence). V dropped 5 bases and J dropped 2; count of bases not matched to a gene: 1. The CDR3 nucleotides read TGTGCCAGCAGCGGACAGGGAAACTATGGCTACACCTTC. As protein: CASSGQGNYGYTF.

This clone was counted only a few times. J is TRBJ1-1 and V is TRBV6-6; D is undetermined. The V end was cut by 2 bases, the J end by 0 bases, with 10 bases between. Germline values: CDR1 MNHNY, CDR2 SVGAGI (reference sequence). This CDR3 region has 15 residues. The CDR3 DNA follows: TGTGCCAGCAGTTACCCGGAGACTATGAACACTGAAGCTTTCTTT. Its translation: CASSYPETMNTEAFF.

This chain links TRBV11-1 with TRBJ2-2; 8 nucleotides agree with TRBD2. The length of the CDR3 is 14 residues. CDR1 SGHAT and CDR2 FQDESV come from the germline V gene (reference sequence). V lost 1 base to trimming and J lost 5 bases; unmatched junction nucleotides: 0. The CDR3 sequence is CASSLVAGTGELFF. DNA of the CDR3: TGTGCCAGCAGCTTAGTAGCGGGAACCGGGGAGCTGTTTTTT.

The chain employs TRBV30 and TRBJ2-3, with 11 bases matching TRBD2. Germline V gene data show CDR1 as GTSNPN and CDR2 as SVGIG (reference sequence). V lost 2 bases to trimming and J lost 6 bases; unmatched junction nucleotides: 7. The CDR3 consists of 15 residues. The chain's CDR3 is CAWSTSGSWWDTQYF. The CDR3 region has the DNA TGTGCCTGGAGTACTAGCGGGAGTTGGTGGGATACGCAGTATTTT.